Presented here are 8 T cell receptor beta chains from one specimen sequenced in a study of blood T cell repertoires in COVID-19. Measured with immunoSEQ multiplex PCR; TCRdb has only the in-frame clones, and not every one. The sample includes about 110,000 clones, 88% seen only once; the top ten take about 3%. The sample comprised peripheral blood. Receptors were obtained from a woman in her forties or fifties with acute or convalescent COVID-19.

The J gene is TRBJ2-3, the V gene TRBV5-4; no definite D call. CDR1 and CDR2 from the germline V gene are SGHNT and YYREEE (reference sequence). This CDR3 is built from 12 residues. Deletions cut 4 bases from V and 4 bases from J, with 7 bases between. Here the CDR3 reads CASSPPADTQYF. DNA for the CDR3: TGTGCCAGCAGCCCCCCCGCAGATACGCAGTATTTT.

The gene calls are TRBV24-1 and TRBJ2-3, with D maybe TRBD1 (8 bases). The V gene's germline CDR1 is KGHDR and CDR2 SFDVKD. The CDR3 is 14 residues long. V lost 9 bases and J 4 bases, leaving 16 bases between the germline ends. The CDR3 coding sequence is TGTGCCACCTCATCCACAGGGGGGGCAGATACGCAGTATTTT. Encoded protein: CATSSTGGADTQYF.

The J gene is TRBJ2-5, the V gene TRBV7-2; D is perhaps TRBD1 (6 bases). The V and J ends lost 3 bases and 5 bases respectively, with 10 bases between them. The CDR3 has 13 amino acids. From germline, CDR1 is SGHTA and CDR2 FQGNSA. CDR3 in DNA: TGTGCCAGCAGCTTTTTCACAGGGGAGACCCAGTACTTC. It codes for CASSFFTGETQYF.

Here the CDR3 DNA reads TGTGCCAGCTCACCCCCGAGGGGGCCGAACACTGAAGCTTTCTTT. This sequence encodes CASSPPRGPNTEAFF. The chain combines TRBV18 with TRBJ1-1, with 7 bases aligning to TRBD1. V trimming: 3 bases; J trimming: 1 base; junction bases outside the gene matches: 5. This CDR3 is 15 amino acids long. Germline V gene lookup returns CDR1 KGHSH and CDR2 LQKENI.

In this sample, this clone turned up once. The rearrangement links TRBV29-1 to TRBJ1-2, with 7 nucleotides matching TRBD1. The CDR3 is made up of 13 amino acids. V gave up 1 base and J gave up 8 bases; unmatched junction bases: 7. In germline, CDR1 is SQVTM, CDR2 ANQGSEA. Here the CDR3 reads CSVEGQGRSGYTF. CDR3 nucleotide sequence: TGCAGCGTTGAAGGACAGGGACGATCCGGCTACACCTTC.

The chain joins TRBV29-1 to TRBJ2-7; perhaps TRBD1 as D (5 bases). Trimming removed 5 bases at V and 2 bases at J, with 16 bases between. The germline CDR1 and CDR2 sequences are SQVTM and ANQGSEA. This CDR3 has 14 residues. DNA for the CDR3: TGCAGCGTTCACCCGGCAGGGAAGCCCTACGAGCAGTACTTC. Protein product: CSVHPAGKPYEQYF.

V usage is TRBV5-1 and J usage is TRBJ2-7, with a possible D match to TRBD2 (6 bases). Germline V gene lookup returns CDR1 SGHRS and CDR2 YFSETQ. The length of the CDR3 is 15 residues. The germline V and J ends were trimmed by 0 bases and 6 bases, with 16 bases remaining between them. Written as DNA, the CDR3 is TGCGCCAGCAGCTTGGAGACGGAGGGGCGGTTCGAGCAGTACTTC. Translated: CASSLETEGRFEQYF.

The chain couples TRBV24-1 to TRBJ2-5; 8 bases agree with TRBD2. J was trimmed by 3 bases and V by 7 bases; bases with no gene match: 9. Germline values: CDR1 KGHDR, CDR2 SFDVKD. CDR3 length: 15 residues. Here the CDR3 reads CATSGAGEGEETQYF. The CDR3 nucleotides are TGTGCCACCAGCGGAGCGGGAGAGGGGGAAGAGACCCAGTACTTC.